The TCR beta chain under discussion was sequenced for a study of shared clonotypes between healthy human individuals. Naive CD8 cells lacked CD45RO and underwent positive selection for CCR7, leaving out terminally differentiated effector memory CD45RA+ cells. The V end was cut by 3 bases, the J end by 6 bases, with 11 bases between. The germline CDR1 and CDR2 sequences are MDHEN and SYDVKM. This CDR3 has 13 amino acids. Using immunoSEQ multiplex PCR, the repertoire was profiled, and TCRdb retains in-frame clones only, with some absent. The sample has hundreds of thousands of clones; less than 97% are singletons.

The rearrangement joins TRBV28 to TRBJ1-2, with a weak D call TRBD1 (5 bases). The sequenced sample was naive CD8+ T cells sorted from blood. This TCR was sampled from a woman in her twenties or thirties in good health. CDR3 amino acids: CASSLRQYDGYTF. The CDR3 bases are TGTGCCAGCAGTTTGCGACAGTATGATGGCTACACCTTC.